This T cell receptor beta chain is drawn from a study of blood T cell repertoires in COVID-19. Across the study: Both acute and convalescent COVID-19 samples were obtained from the United States, Italy and Spain. The analysed material was cDNA or gDNA that came from T cells, B-cell-depleted T cells, or PBMCs.

The count of this clone is one. The V and J ends lost 4 bases and 5 bases, in that order; junction bases with no gene match: 9. Looked up from germline, CDR1 is MNHEY and CDR2 is SMNVEV (reference sequence). CDR3 size: 15 residues. Methods used by the authors: Reference gene primer amplification gave nucleated cell count estimates. Assay used: immunoSEQ multiplex PCR; TCRdb lists only in-frame clones, some missing. Clone size and V and J calls were adopted from that table, with D and trimming inferred from the DNA. The repertoire consists of about 64,000 clones, with approximately 91% occurring once and the leading ten covering roughly 1.7%.

The TCR sequence derives from a human donor in a cohort sampled during active COVID-19. What was sequenced was peripheral blood. The chain is built from TRBV27 and TRBJ1-1; 8 bases line up with TRBD1. The CDR3 sequence is CASSWFRTGKTEAFF. DNA for the CDR3: TGTGCCAGCAGTTGGTTCCGGACAGGGAAGACTGAAGCTTTCTTT.